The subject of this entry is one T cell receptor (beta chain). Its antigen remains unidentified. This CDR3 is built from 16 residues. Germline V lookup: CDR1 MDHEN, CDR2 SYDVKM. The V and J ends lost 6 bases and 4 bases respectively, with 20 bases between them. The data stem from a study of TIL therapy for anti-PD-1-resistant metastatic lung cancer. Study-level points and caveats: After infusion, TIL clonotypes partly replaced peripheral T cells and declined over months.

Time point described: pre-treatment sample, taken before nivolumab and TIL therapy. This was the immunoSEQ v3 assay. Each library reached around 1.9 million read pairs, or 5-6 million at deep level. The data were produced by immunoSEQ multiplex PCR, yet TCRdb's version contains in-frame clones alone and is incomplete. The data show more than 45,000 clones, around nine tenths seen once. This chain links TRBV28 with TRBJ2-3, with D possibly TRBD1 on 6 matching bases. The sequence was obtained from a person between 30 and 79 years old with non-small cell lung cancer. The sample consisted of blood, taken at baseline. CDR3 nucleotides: TGTGCCAGCAGCGCCCAGGGGCTAACCGCCGCAGATACGCAGTATTTT. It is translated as CASSAQGLTAADTQYF.